This T cell receptor (beta chain) was recovered during a study of OX40 agonist ivuxolimab in advanced cancers. The overall study: Administration of intravenous ivuxolimab to patients occurred every 2 weeks at 0.01 to 10 mg/kg.

The CDR3 runs to 14 residues. V gave up 1 base and J gave up 4 bases; unmatched junction bases: 3. Germline V gene lookup returns CDR1 MNHNS and CDR2 SASEGT. Data came from immunoSEQ multiplex PCR; TCRdb stores just in-frame clones and leaves some out. This table has more than 65,000 clones, around 80% appearing once. V is TRBV6-1 and J is TRBJ1-2; 7 positions match TRBD1. The receptor comes from an adult with an advanced solid tumor such as melanoma, head and neck, liver or kidney cancer. The sequenced sample was CD4+ or CD8+ T cells sorted from blood, obtained in a trial of the OX40 agonist ivuxolimab. The CDR3 DNA is TGTGCCAGCAGTGAAGAGGGACAGATCTATGGCTACACCTTC. Protein: CASSEEGQIYGYTF.